This T cell receptor (beta chain) originates from a study of shared clonotypes between healthy human individuals. Unsorted PBMC contributed 250 to 350 ng DNA, approximately 33,000 T cell genomes, to each replicate PCR. Study processing details: As immunoSEQ supplied junction-only sequences (without quality scores), filtering differed. Clones were read by immunoSEQ multiplex PCR, and TCRdb kept only the in-frame ones, dropping some. The V and J calls and clone size were taken over from that table, and D and trimming were inferred from the DNA. The sample lists 450,000 to 600,000 clones, 79% occurring once. Overall study findings and caveats: A limitation of the genetic and exposure-history diversity represented arose from few donors.

There were no recent acute infections or vaccinations among the donors, who were healthy HIV-negative adults. Germline CDR1 is MNHEY and CDR2 is SMNVEV (reference sequence). The CDR3 runs 14 residues. V was cut by 3 bases and J by 6 bases, with 12 bases left in between. Of note for this clone: What it binds is not known.

The TCR was taken from a woman aged 40-49 years in good health. Some clones in this sample may be carry-over from other donors' samples. Specimen: PBMCs. V and J are TRBV27 and TRBJ1-5, with a weak D call TRBD1 (5 bases). CDR3 nucleotides: TGTGCCAGCAGTTTTTCAGGGCCGGGTCAGCCCCAGCATTTT. Encoded protein: CASSFSGPGQPQHF.